The clone carrying this T cell receptor (beta chain) was detected many times. The antigen is unknown. Unique molecular identifiers were attached to individual cDNA molecules. Each CDR3 protein is one row after TCRdb ran MiXCR on the 5' RACE reads. The sample holds 35,000 to 45,000 distinct CDR3 sequences, about 5.6% seen once. The entry originates in a study of early T cells in non-severe SARS-CoV-2 infection. Study-level background: Whole-blood bulk RNA, unsorted, was sequenced, and chains were unpaired. General observations from the study: There was a bias toward anti-spike CD8 responses in VDJdb matching, which missed private and CD4 specificities.

Germline V CDR1 and CDR2: LGHNA, YSLEER. V shed 1 base and J 1 base; nucleotides not matched to a gene: 10. This CDR3 is built from 18 residues. The sample taken for sequencing was whole blood. The clonotype was recovered from an adult who was a healthcare worker with PCR-confirmed SARS-CoV-2 infection or an uninfected control (not recorded which). V gene TRBV4-3 combines with J gene TRBJ2-3, with TRBD1 identical over 8 bases. The DNA of the CDR3 is TGCGCCAGCAGCCAAGGACCCGCCGGGACAGGTCGCACAGATACGCAGTATTTT. This gives the protein CASSQGPAGTGRTDTQYF.